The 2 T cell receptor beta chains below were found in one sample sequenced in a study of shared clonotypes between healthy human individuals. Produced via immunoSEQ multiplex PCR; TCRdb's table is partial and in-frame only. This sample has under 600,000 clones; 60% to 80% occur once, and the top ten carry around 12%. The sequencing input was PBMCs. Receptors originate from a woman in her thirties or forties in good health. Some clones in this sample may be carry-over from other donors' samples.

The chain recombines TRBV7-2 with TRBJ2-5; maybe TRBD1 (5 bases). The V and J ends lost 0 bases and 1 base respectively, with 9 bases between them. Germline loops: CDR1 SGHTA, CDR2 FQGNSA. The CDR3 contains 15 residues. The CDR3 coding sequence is TGTGCCAGCAGCTTAGCCTTTGGGGCCCAAGAGACCCAGTACTTC. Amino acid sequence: CASSLAFGAQETQYF.

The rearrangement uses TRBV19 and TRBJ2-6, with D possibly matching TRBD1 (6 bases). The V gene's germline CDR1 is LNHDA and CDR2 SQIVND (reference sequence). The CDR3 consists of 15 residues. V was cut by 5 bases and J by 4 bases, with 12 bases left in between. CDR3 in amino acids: CASSSSGVGANVLTF. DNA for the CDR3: TGTGCCAGTAGTTCATCAGGGGTCGGGGCCAACGTCCTGACTTTC.